This entry describes one TCR beta chain. No antigen is known for it. No quality values exist for individual bases; no much larger clone is one base distant. Library preparation used the immunoSEQ multiplex PCR assay. Entries here come from immuneACCESS through TCRdb and include only in-frame sequences with V and J called. Some clones fail to appear in such tables; in the studies checked, an unresolved V gene covers under half of the shortfall, and the cause of the remainder is unknown. The sample records some 7,200 clones, about 76% of which are singletons. The ten biggest clones cover under 1.4% of the sample. These data are taken from a study of cutaneous CD30+ T cell lymphoproliferative disorder and hepatitis E (dated by TCRdb to the late 2010s). From cysteine to phenylalanine, the CDR3 is 15 amino acids long. Solely the CDR3 DNA is kept, with 45 bases framed from the first base. From a lookup of the germline V gene, CDR1 and CDR2 are MNHEY and SVGAGI. V lost 0 bases and J lost 1 base, and the count of bases not matched to a germline gene is 2.

The clonotype originates from a human donor with a cutaneous T cell lymphoproliferative disorder associated with hepatitis E virus. Sequencing used blood. Here the chain combines TRBV6-5 and TRBJ1-1, with 7 bases in between that match TRBD1. Here the CDR3 is given as CASSYSRTGNTEAFF. The nucleotide sequence reads as follows: TGTGCCAGCAGTTACTCCCGGACAGGGAACACTGAAGCTTTCTTT.